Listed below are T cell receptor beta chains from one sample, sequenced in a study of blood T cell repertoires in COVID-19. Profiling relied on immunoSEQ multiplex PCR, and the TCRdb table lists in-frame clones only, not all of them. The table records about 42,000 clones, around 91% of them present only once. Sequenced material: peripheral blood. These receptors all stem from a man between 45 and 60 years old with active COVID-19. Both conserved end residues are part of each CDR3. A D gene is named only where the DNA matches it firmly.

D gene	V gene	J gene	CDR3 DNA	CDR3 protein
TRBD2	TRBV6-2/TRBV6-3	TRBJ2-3	TGTGCCAGCAGTTACTTCCAGCGGGGCACTAGCACAGATACGCAGTATTTT	CASSYFQRGTSTDTQYF
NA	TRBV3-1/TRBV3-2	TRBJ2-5	TGTGCCAGCAGACTAGGCCAAGAGACCCAGTACTTC	CASRLGQETQYF
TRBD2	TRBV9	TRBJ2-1	TGTGCCAGCAGCTCTACCGGGACTAGCCCTTACAATGAGCAGTTCTTC	CASSSTGTSPYNEQFF
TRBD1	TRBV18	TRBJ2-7	TGTGCCAGCTCACTTATTCCCCCGGACAGGGGGCACGAGCAGTACTTC	CASSLIPPDRGHEQYF
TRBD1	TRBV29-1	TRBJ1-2	TGCAGCGTAACCCATCGACAGGGGTATGGCTACACCTTC	CSVTHRQGYGYTF
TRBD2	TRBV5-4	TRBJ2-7	TGTGCCAGCAGCACCCGGACTAGCGGGAGCCACGAGCAGTACTTC	CASSTRTSGSHEQYF
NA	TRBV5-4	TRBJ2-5	TGTGCCAGCAGCCCTTCCGGAGGGACCGTGGGAGAGACCCAGTACTTC	CASSPSGGTVGETQYF
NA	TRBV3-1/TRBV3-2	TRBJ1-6	TGTGCCAGCAGCCAAGTACATGTGAATTCACCCCTCCACTTT	CASSQVHVNSPLHF
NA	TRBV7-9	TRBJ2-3	TGTGCCAGCAGCCCCCGAGGGACATCGAGCACAGATACGCAGTATTTT	CASSPRGTSSTDTQYF
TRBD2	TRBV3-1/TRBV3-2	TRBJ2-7	TGTGCCAGCAGCCAACGTCTAGCGGGAGTATTCGATAACGAGCAGTACTTC	CASSQRLAGVFDNEQYF
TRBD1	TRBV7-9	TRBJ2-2	TGTGCCAGCAGTTTAGACAGGGCCGGGACCGGGGAGCTGTTTTTT	CASSLDRAGTGELFF
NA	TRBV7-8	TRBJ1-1	TGTGCCAGCAGCCCGCGACAGGAGTTCACTGAAGCTTTCTTT	CASSPRQEFTEAFF
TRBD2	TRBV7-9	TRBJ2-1	TGTGCCAGCAGCCCACGACTAGCGGGAGACCCTGAGCAGTTCTTC	CASSPRLAGDPEQFF